The source of this T cell receptor (beta chain) is a study of blood T cell repertoires in COVID-19. CDR1 and CDR2 (germline): MNHEY, SVGAGI. The CDR3 totals 15 residues. Between the trimmed V and J ends, which lost 0 bases and 4 bases, there was a span of 12 bases. Method: immunoSEQ multiplex PCR; TCRdb's copy keeps in-frame clones and lacks some. Seen here are around 250,000 clones, 80% to 90% observed once, and the top ten hold around 16%. The clonotype comes from a man younger than 35 who had recovered from COVID-19. The V call is TRBV6-5, the J call TRBJ1-1; no firm D call. Material for sequencing was PBMCs or T cells enriched from blood (not recorded which). In DNA, the CDR3 is TGTGCCAGCAGTTACTCGGGAGTGGGTGGCACTGAAGCTTTCTTT. Translating gives CASSYSGVGGTEAFF.